The following is a T cell receptor (beta chain) sequence with its context. Its binding antigen is unknown. Nothing much larger sits one base from this clone, and base qualities are not available. The sample comes from a study of CD8+ T cells in alopecia areata (dated by TCRdb to the late 2010s). With respect to the entire study: Treated patients were enrolled in an open-label pilot trial of oral tofacitinib at 5 to 10 mg twice daily for moderate-to-severe alopecia areata. Patients received tofacitinib for 6 to 18 months and were then followed off drug for 6 months to check for delayed response and recurrence. High-throughput TCRbeta sequencing was used to examine T cell clonal expansion in alopecia areata in both the C3H/HeJ mouse model and human patients. Scalp tissue and sorted CD4+ and CD8+ peripheral blood T cells from patchy and totalis/universalis alopecia areata patients and from healthy controls were covered by human TCRbeta sequencing. Tofacitinib-treated patients had biopsies at baseline and at 4 and 24 weeks of treatment, with a later scalp biopsy in several patients. Clonality in the scalp was compared among normal scalp (n=4), patchy alopecia areata scalp (n=8), and alopecia totalis/universalis scalp (n=8). RNA came from the PAXgene miRNA kit for fixed scalp, the miRNeasy kit for PBMCs, and the RNeasy kit for mouse skin. TCRbeta CDR3 regions were amplified by immunoSEQ multiplex PCR with 35 Vbeta forward and 13 Jbeta reverse primers.

Broader findings and caveats from the paper: Higher clonality and more expanded CD8+ clones were observed in lesional scalp than in normal scalp, particularly in alopecia totalis/universalis, a finding suggestive of antigenic drive. Unlike mouse skin, where gammadelta T cells dominate, normal human skin contains resident alphabeta T cells that get sequenced too, which complicates analysis of the scalp TCR repertoire. TCR sequences shared between patients were less clear than in mice, possibly partly because of HLA diversity in the patient population.

There are 13 amino acids in the CDR3, from cysteine to phenylalanine inclusive. Only the CDR3 portion is preserved as DNA: 39 bases, with reading frame beginning at the first base. The germline V gene specifies MDHEN as CDR1 and SYDVKM as CDR2. V lost 4 bases and J lost 9 bases; the stretch between them is 15 bases long. Read against the paper, the sample's time point label means: baseline before oral tofacitinib. Peripheral blood and lesional scalp punch biopsies were obtained from patients with alopecia areata. After PBMCs were isolated by density centrifugation and stained for CD3, CD4 and CD8, a FACSAria was used to sort CD4+ and CD8+ T cells. Receptor amplification or capture employed the immunoSEQ multiplex PCR assay. To provide template for TCR sequencing, every sample had RNA extracted and reverse transcribed into cDNA. SuperScript III was used to make first-strand cDNA, primed with a 2:1 mix of oligo-dT and random hexamers. Amplification bias was assessed with a synthetic immune receptor repertoire, and residual bias was removed computationally. The study's own analysis went as follows. After raw reads were preprocessed to remove errors, the CDR3 was defined following IMGT conventions as running from the conserved cysteine to phenylalanine. Clonality was calculated as 1 minus Shannon entropy normalized by log2 of the number of productive unique TCRs. CD4 or CD8 identity of scalp clones was inferred by cross-referencing scalp TCRbeta sequences with sorted blood CD4 and CD8 repertoires. This immuneACCESS table, as held by TCRdb, lists in-frame sequences with V and J called but not all clones. Of the missing ones, under half trace to an unresolved V gene in checked studies; the others have no known cause. V, J and clone size are those of that table, while D and trimming were read from the DNA. The sample table records more than 100,000 clones; over 50% of these occur just once. The ten largest clonotypes hold 4.5% of the sample.

The sample in question was CD4+ T cells sorted from blood, obtained at week 0. The chain is assembled from TRBV28 and TRBJ2-5; the D region possibly corresponds to TRBD1 (6 bases align). This clonotype originated in a human donor with alopecia areata. The sequence in DNA is TGTGCCAGCAGTTACAGGGAGTACGGGGCCCAGTACTTC. The resulting protein is CASSYREYGAQYF.